This T cell receptor beta chain is from a study of Ad26.COV2.S vaccination and SARS-CoV-2 variants. Profiled with immunoSEQ multiplex PCR; TCRdb holds only in-frame clones, not every one. The sample includes about 350,000 clones, 92% of them seen just once. This CDR3 region has 13 residues. Germline trimming cut 8 bases from V and 6 bases from J; bases unmatched to any gene: 9. Germline assignment: CDR1 SGHVS and CDR2 FQNEAQ. The J gene is TRBJ1-1, the V gene TRBV7-8; 7 nucleotides match TRBD1. Sequencing used peripheral blood, obtained after recovery from COVID-19. The sequence was collected from a human donor who had recovered from COVID-19. The CDR3 coding sequence is TGTGCCAGCCTAGACAGGGATGGGGCTGAAGCTTTCTTT. The encoded protein is CASLDRDGAEAFF.